This is a list of T cell receptor beta chains from one sample in a study of T cells after yellow fever vaccination. TCRdb ran MiXCR on the 5' RACE reads and lists one entry per CDR3 protein. The repertoire holds a few hundred thousand distinct CDR3 sequences, with 4.1% as singletons. Sequencing used PBMCs, obtained 5 days after the yellow fever booster vaccination. These receptor sequences come from a man aged 18-30 years who received the YFV17D yellow fever vaccine. CDR3s include the opening cysteine and the closing phenylalanine or tryptophan.

13 | TRBV6-5 | CASSDRPNYGYTF
16 | TRBV6-5 | CASSGLSGTFYNEQFF
15 | TRBV11-2 | CASSGWGGNTGELFF
18 | TRBV7-6 | CASSPPPWAWGYTGELFF
12 | TRBV12-3/TRBV12-4 | CASSLARWEQYF
14 | TRBV6-5 | CASETRGGVDTQYF
15 | TRBV19 | CASSIGTGAGNTIYF
13 | TRBV6-5 | CASSSGEIETQYF
13 | TRBV5-1 | CASRPGAGNEQYF
13 | TRBV7-2 | CASSSKPFGTQYF
14 | TRBV7-2 | CASIPAPGFREQYF
13 | TRBV6-2/TRBV6-3 | CASRVTGGDGYTF
15 | TRBV7-2 | CASSLASRNTGELFF
14 | TRBV9 | CASSAYRSTDTQYF
15 | TRBV19 | CASSPRDRGRETQYF
19 | TRBV7-3 | CASSFHEMTSGGVTGELFF
13 | TRBV19 | CASSMTSADTQYF
16 | TRBV27 | CASSLHPGPITDTQYF
15 | TRBV12-3/TRBV12-4 | CASSSLARGGETQYF
15 | TRBV7-9 | CASSPDREPGNTIYF
16 | TRBV9 | CASSISGSPSGETQYF
16 | TRBV25-1 | CASSEYWRSSYNEQFF
15 | TRBV5-5 | CASRILASSGNTIYF
15 | TRBV7-2 | CASSLTGTMDYEQYF
15 | TRBV9 | CASSGRQGIDEKLFF
15 | TRBV19 | CASALKGRNTGELFF
13 | TRBV19 | CASSIITGQEQFF
17 | TRBV19 | CASSIGPGQPMNTEAFF
13 | TRBV20-1 | CSATPSGTDTQYF
14 | TRBV10-3 | CAIRNGIQVETQYF
18 | TRBV7-2 | CASSPLLAGGPGGYEQYF
17 | TRBV7-9 | CASSSGHTGYSNQPQHF
15 | TRBV20-1 | CSARDRAGGFQPQHF
16 | TRBV4-3 | CASSQDPRVRPDTQYF
17 | TRBV4-1 | CASSQEPLAGALNEQFF
12 | TRBV7-9 | CASRLGYNEQFF
14 | TRBV6-5 | CASRMTGAGNTIYF
13 | TRBV7-2 | CASSLARAQDYTF